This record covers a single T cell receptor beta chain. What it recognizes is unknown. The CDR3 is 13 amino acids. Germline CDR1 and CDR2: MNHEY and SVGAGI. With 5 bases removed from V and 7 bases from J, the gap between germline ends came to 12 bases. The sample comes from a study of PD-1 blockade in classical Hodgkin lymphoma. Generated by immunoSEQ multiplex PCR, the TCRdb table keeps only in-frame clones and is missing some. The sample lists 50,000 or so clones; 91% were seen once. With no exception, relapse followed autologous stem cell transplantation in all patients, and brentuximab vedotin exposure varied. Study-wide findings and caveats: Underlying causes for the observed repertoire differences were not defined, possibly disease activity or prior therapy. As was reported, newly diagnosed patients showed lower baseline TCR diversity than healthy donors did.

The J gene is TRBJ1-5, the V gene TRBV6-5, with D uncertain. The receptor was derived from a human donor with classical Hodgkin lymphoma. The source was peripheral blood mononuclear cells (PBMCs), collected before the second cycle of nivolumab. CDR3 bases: TGTGCCAGCAGTGTGAGGGTAAAACAGCCCCAGCATTTT. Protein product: CASSVRVKQPQHF.